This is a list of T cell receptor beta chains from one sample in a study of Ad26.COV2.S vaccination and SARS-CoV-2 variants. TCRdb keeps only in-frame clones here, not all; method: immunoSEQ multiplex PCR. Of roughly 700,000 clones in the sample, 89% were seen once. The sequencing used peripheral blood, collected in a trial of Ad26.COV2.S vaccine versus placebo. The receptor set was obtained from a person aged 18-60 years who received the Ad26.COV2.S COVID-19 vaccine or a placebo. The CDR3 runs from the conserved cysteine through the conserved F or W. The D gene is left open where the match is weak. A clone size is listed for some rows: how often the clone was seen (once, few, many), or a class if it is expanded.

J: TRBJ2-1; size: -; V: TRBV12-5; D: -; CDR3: CASGLVVGAGMNEQFF; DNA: TGTGCTAGTGGTTTGGTTGTCGGGGCTGGGATGAATGAGCAGTTCTTC
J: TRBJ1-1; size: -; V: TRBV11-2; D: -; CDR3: CASSLDRARAFF; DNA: TGTGCCAGCAGCTTAGACAGGGCAAGGGCTTTCTTT
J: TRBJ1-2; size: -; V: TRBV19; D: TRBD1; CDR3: CASSGGQGGGYTF; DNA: TGTGCCAGTAGTGGAGGACAGGGAGGTGGCTACACCTTC
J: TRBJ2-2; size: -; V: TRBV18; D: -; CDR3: CASSPPSLDGELFF; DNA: TGTGCCAGCTCACCGCCTTCTTTAGACGGGGAGCTGTTTTTT
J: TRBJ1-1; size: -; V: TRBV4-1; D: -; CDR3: CASSQVYRDEAFF; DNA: TGCGCCAGCAGCCAAGTGTACAGGGATGAAGCTTTCTTT
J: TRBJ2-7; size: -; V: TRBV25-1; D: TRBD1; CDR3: CASIRTGGGEQYF; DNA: TGTGCCAGCATCCGGACAGGGGGCGGCGAGCAGTACTTC
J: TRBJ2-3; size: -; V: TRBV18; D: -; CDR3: CASSPLGDTQYF; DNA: TGTGCCAGCTCACCTTTGGGGGATACGCAGTATTTT
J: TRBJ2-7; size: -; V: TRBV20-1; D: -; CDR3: CSALGQYEQYF; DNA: TGCAGTGCTCTGGGGCAATACGAGCAGTACTTC
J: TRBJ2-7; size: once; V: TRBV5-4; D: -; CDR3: CASSLVASDEQYF; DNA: TGTGCCAGCAGCTTGGTAGCTAGTGACGAGCAGTACTTC
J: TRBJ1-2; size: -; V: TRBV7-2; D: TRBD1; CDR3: CASSFRDRALNYGYTF; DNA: TGTGCCAGCAGCTTTCGGGACAGGGCGCTAAACTATGGCTACACCTTC
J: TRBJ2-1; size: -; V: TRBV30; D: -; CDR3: CAWSPAGDYNEQFF; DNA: TGTGCCTGGAGTCCCGCAGGGGACTACAATGAGCAGTTCTTC
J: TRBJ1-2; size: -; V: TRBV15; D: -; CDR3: CATSRDYALQNGYTF; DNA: TGTGCCACCAGCAGAGATTACGCCCTCCAGAATGGCTACACCTTC
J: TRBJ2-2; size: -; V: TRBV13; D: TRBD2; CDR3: CASSARTSGMLGGELFF; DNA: TGTGCCAGCAGCGCAAGGACTAGCGGGATGCTAGGCGGGGAGCTGTTTTTT
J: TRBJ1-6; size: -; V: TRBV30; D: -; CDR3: CAWQDGSYNSPLHF; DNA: TGTGCCTGGCAAGACGGCTCCTATAATTCACCCCTCCACTTT
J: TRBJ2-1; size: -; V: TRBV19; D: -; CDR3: CASTSDLSSYNEQFF; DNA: TGTGCCAGTACCTCGGACCTGAGCTCCTACAATGAGCAGTTCTTC
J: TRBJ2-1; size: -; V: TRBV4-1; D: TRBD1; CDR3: CASSQPRQGAGNEQFF; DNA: TGCGCCAGCAGCCAGCCCCGACAGGGGGCCGGTAATGAGCAGTTCTTC
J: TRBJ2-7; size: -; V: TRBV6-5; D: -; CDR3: CASVFGLAYEQYF; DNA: TGTGCCAGCGTTTTCGGACTGGCCTACGAGCAGTACTTC
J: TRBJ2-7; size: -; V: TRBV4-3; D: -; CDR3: CASSQLYGSYEQYF; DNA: TGCGCCAGCAGCCAACTTTACGGGAGCTACGAGCAGTACTTC
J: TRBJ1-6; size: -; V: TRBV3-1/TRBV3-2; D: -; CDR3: CASSQGGQYNSPLHF; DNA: TGTGCCAGCAGCCAAGGAGGGCAGTATAATTCACCCCTCCACTTT
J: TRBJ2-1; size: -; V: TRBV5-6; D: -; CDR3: CASSFEVPNEQFF; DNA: TGTGCCAGCAGCTTTGAGGTACCCAATGAGCAGTTCTTC
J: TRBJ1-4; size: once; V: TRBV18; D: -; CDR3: CASSGGNSEKLFF; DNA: TGTGCCAGCTCCGGGGGTAACTCCGAAAAACTGTTTTTT
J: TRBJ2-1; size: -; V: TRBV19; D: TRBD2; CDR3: CASSPLAGVSTSYNEQFF; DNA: TGTGCCAGTAGTCCCCTGGCGGGGGTTTCGACCTCCTACAATGAGCAGTTCTTC
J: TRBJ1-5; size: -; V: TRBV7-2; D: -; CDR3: CASSRESNQPQHF; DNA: TGTGCCAGCAGCCGAGAGAGCAATCAGCCCCAGCATTTT
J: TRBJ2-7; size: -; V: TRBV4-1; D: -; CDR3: CASSPNPTGSYEQYF; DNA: TGCGCCAGCAGCCCAAATCCAACAGGGAGCTACGAGCAGTACTTC
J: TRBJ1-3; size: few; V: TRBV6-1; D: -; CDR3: CASSDPGRGTIYF; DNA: TGTGCCAGCAGTGACCCGGGACGGGGTACAATATATTTT
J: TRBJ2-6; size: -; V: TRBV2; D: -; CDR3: CASCGGFSGANVLTF; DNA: TGTGCCAGCTGTGGCGGATTCTCTGGGGCCAACGTCCTGACTTTC
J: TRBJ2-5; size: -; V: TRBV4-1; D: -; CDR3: CASSPPEGRGTQYF; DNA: TGCGCCAGCAGCCCGCCTGAGGGTCGGGGAACCCAGTACTTC
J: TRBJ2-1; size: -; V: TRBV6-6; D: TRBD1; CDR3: CASSRDRGRINEQFF; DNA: TGTGCCAGCAGTCGGGACAGGGGGCGGATCAATGAGCAGTTCTTC
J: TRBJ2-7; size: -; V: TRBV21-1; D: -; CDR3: CASSKDIADPYEQYF; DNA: TGTGCCAGCAGCAAAGACATAGCGGACCCCTACGAGCAGTACTTC
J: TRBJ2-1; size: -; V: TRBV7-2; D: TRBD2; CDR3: CASSVLAGGTNEQFF; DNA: TGTGCCAGCAGCGTACTAGCGGGAGGAACCAATGAGCAGTTCTTC
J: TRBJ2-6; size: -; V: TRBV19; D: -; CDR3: CASSIFGRPTSGANVLTF; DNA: TGTGCCAGTAGTATCTTCGGCAGGCCCACCTCTGGGGCCAACGTCCTGACTTTC
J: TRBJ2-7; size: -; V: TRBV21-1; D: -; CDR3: CASSKDRSSYEQYF; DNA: TGTGCCAGCAGCAAGGACAGAAGCTCCTACGAGCAGTACTTC
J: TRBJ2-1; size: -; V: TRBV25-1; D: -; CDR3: CASSESRQGFRNEQFF; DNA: TGTGCCAGCAGTGAATCGCGGCAGGGATTCCGCAATGAGCAGTTCTTC
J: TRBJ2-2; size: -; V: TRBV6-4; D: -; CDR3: CASSDLGESTGELFF; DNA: TGTGCCAGCAGTGACTTGGGAGAGAGCACCGGGGAGCTGTTTTTT
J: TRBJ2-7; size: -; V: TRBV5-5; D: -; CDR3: CASSFSYEQYF; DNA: TGTGCCAGCAGCTTTTCCTACGAGCAGTACTTC
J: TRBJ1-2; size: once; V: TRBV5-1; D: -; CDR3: CASSLEGQSNYGYTF; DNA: TGCGCCAGCAGCTTGGAAGGACAGTCGAACTATGGCTACACCTTC
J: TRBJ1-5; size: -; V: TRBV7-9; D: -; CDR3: CASSLGQHSNQPQHF; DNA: TGTGCCAGCAGCTTAGGGCAGCATAGCAATCAGCCCCAGCATTTT
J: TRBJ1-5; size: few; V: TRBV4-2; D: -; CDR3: CASSQDRPGNQPQHF; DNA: TGTGCCAGCAGCCAAGATCGCCCTGGCAATCAGCCCCAGCATTTT
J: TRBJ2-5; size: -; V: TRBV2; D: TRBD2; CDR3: CANQRELPETQYF; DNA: TGTGCCAACCAGCGGGAGCTTCCAGAGACCCAGTACTTC
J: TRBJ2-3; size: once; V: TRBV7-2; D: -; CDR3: CASSFKLRDPADTQYF; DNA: TGTGCCAGCAGCTTCAAACTGCGGGACCCGGCGGATACGCAGTATTTT
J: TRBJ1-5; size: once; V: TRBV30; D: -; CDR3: CAWRSRGNQPQHF; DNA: TGTGCCTGGAGGAGTAGAGGCAATCAGCCCCAGCATTTT